This T cell receptor beta chain came from a study of T cell repertoires in cytomegalovirus infection. Study information: It was recently identified HLA-C-restricted and well-studied HLA-B-restricted CMV epitopes that the study used. Indications came from public TCR beta signatures; they pointed to CMV infection and to a matching HLA type.

The ends were cut back, 1 base at V and 3 bases at J, with 10 bases in the middle. Germline assignment: CDR1 SGHAT and CDR2 FQNNGV. The CDR3 is 14 amino acids. This clonotype was seen once. What it binds is unknown. TCRdb reprocessed the reads with MiXCR, giving one entry per CDR3 protein. The table includes around 120,000 distinct CDR3 sequences, roughly 39% detected once. Whole-study findings and limits: Accumulated public TCR beta family frequency recognized individuals carrying CMV together with the relevant HLA. CMV-specific TCR beta clonotypes restricted by HLA-C were the ones dominating the ex vivo response.

This receptor was taken from a human donor in good health (CMV status not recorded). Some clones in this sample may be carry-over from other donors' samples. The chain carries TRBV11-2 and TRBJ2-7; a weak D match, TRBD2 (6 bases). This specimen consisted of CD8+ T cells from cultured PBMCs, obtained from culture after CMV antigen stimulation. In DNA form, the CDR3 reads TGTGCCAGCAGCTTAGGACTAGGCTACTACGAGCAGTACTTC. The encoded protein is CASSLGLGYYEQYF.